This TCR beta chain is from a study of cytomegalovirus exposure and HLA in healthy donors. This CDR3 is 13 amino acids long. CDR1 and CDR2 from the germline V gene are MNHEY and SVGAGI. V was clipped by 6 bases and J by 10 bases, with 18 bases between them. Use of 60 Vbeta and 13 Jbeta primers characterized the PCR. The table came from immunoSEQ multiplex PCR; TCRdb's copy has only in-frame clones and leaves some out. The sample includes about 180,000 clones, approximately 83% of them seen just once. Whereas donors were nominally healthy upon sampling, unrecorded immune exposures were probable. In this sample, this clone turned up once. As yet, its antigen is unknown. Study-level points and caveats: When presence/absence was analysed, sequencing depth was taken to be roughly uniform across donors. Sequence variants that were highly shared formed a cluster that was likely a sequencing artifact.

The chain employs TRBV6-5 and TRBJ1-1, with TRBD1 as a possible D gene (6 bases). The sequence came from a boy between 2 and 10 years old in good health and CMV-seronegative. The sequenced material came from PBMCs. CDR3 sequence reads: CASSPTGRRGAFF. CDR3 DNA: TGTGCCAGCAGCCCCACAGGGCGTCGGGGAGCTTTCTTT.